This T cell receptor (beta chain) derives from a study of blood T cell repertoires in COVID-19. This CDR3 region has 14 residues. V gave up 3 bases and J gave up 2 bases; unmatched junction bases: 3. Per germline, CDR1 SGHTA and CDR2 FQGNSA. Participant reports of clinical history set cohort assignment. Data came from immunoSEQ multiplex PCR; TCRdb stores just in-frame clones and leaves some out. The sample lists 200,000 to 250,000 clones; roughly four fifths were seen once. The chain combines TRBV7-2 with TRBJ1-1, with TRBD1 matching over 7 bases. This TCR was recovered from a man aged 35 to 55 who had recovered from COVID-19. Material: PBMCs or T cells enriched from blood (not recorded which). The CDR3 reads CASSFRQGNTEAFF. CDR3 nucleotides: TGTGCCAGCAGCTTTCGACAGGGTAACACTGAAGCTTTCTTT.